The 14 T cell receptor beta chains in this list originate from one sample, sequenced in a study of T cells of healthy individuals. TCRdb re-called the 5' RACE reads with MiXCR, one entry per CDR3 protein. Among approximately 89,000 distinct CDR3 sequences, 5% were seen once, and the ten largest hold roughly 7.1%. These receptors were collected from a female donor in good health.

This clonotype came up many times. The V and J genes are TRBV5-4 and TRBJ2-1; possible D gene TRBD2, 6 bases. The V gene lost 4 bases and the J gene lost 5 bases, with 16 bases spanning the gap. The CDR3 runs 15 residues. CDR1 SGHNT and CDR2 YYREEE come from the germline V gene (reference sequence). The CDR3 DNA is TGTGCCAGCAGCCGAACCCTAGGAGGGGACAATGAGCAGTTCTTC. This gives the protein CASSRTLGGDNEQFF.

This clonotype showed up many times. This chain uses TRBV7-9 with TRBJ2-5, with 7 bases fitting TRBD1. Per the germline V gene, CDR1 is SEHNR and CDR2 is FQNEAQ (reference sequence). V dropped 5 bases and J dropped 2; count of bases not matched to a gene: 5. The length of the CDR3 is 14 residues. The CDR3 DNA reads TGTGCCAGCAGCCGACAGGGACCTCAAGAGACCCAGTACTTC. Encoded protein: CASSRQGPQETQYF.

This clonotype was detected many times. Written as DNA, the CDR3 is TGTGCCAGCAGCCCATGGGACAGGGGTTCTGGGTACGAGCAGTACTTC. It is translated as CASSPWDRGSGYEQYF. This sequence joins TRBV11-2 and TRBJ2-7, with 10 bases that match TRBD1. The CDR3 totals 16 residues. V was pared by 5 bases and J by 4 bases, with 11 bases of the junction left unmatched. Germline-derived CDR1 and CDR2 are SGHAT and FQNNGV.

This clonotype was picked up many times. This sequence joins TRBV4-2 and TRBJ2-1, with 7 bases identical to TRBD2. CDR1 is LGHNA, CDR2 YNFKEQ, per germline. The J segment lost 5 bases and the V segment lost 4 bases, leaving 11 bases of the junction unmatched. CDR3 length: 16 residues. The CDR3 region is CASSPGGREWDNEQFF. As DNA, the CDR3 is TGTGCCAGCAGCCCAGGAGGGAGGGAATGGGACAATGAGCAGTTCTTC.

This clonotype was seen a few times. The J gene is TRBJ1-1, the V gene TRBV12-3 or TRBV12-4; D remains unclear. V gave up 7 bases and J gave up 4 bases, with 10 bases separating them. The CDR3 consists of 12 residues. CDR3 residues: CASILDFTEAFF. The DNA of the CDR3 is TGTGCCAGCATCCTTGACTTCACTGAAGCTTTCTTT.

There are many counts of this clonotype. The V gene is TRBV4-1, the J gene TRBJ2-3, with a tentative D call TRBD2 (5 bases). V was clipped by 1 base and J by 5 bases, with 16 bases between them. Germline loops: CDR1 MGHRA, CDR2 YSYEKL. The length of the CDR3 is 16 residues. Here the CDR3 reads CASSQVSDLVIDTQYF. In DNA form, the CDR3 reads TGCGCCAGCAGCCAAGTCTCGGACTTAGTCATAGATACGCAGTATTTT.

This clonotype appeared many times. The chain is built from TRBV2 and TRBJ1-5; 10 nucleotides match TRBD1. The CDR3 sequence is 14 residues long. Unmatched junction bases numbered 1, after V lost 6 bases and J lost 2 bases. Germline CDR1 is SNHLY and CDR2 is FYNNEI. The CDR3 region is CASRGTGGNQPQHF. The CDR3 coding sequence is TGTGCCAGCAGGGGGACAGGGGGCAATCAGCCCCAGCATTTT.

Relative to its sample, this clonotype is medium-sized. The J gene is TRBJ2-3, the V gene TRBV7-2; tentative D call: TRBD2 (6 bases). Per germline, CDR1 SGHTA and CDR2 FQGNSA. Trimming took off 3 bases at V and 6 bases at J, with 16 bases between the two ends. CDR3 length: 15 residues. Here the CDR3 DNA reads TGTGCCAGCAGCTTGTCGCTAGCGAGGGAGGATACGCAGTATTTT. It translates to CASSLSLAREDTQYF.

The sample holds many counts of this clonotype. The CDR3 sequence is CASSFARGSNEQFF. The CDR3 DNA follows: TGTGCCAGCAGTTTCGCCAGGGGGTCGAATGAGCAGTTCTTC. The chain is built from TRBV12-3 or TRBV12-4 and TRBJ2-1; the match to TRBD1 covers 7 bases. The CDR3 runs 14 residues. The junction had 6 bases not matched to a gene; V was cut back by 3 bases and J by 7 bases.

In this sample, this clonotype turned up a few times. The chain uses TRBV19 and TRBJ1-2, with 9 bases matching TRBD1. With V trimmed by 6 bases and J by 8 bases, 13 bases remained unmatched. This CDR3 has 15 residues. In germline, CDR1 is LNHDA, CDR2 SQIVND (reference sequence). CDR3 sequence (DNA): TGTGCCAGTAGGGGGACAGGGCTCCCCCAGGACGGCTACACCTTC. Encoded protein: CASRGTGLPQDGYTF.

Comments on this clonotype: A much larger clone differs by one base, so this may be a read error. CDR3 bases: TGTGCCAGAAGCTTGGGGGGTTATAGCAATCAGCCCCAGCATTTT. It translates to CARSLGGYSNQPQHF. The chain has TRBV5-6 and TRBJ1-5; a weak D match, TRBD1 (5 bases). CDR3 length equals 15 residues. Germline V CDR1 and CDR2: SGHDT, YYEEEE.

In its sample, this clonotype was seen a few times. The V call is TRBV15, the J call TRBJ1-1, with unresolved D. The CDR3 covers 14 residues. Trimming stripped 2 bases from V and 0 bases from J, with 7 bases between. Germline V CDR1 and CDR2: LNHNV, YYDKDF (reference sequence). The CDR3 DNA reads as TGTGCCACCAGCAGAAGTGGCCTGAACACTGAAGCTTTCTTT. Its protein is CATSRSGLNTEAFF. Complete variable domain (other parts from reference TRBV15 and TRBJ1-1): DAMVIQNPRYQVTQFGKPVTLSCSQTLNHNVMYWYQQKSSQAPKLLFHYYDKDFNNEADTPDNFQSRRPNTSFCFLDIRSPGLGDTAMYLCATSRSGLNTEAFFGQGTRLTVV.

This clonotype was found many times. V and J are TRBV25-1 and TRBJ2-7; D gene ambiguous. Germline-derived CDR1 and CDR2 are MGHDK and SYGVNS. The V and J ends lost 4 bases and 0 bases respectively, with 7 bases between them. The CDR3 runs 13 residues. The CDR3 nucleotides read TGTGCCAGCAGTGGGCAGTACTCCTACGAGCAGTACTTC. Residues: CASSGQYSYEQYF.

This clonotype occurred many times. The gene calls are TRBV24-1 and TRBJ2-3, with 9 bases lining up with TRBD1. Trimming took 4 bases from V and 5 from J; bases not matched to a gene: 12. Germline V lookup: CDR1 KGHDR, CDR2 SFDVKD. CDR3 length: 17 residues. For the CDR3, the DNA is TGTGCCACCAGTGACCCTCGACAGGGGGGGATAGGAGATACGCAGTATTTT. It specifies CATSDPRQGGIGDTQYF.